This T cell receptor (beta chain) was sequenced in a study of T cell changes during pregnancy in multiple sclerosis. Clones were read by immunoSEQ multiplex PCR, and TCRdb kept only the in-frame ones, dropping some. The table lists more than 60,000 clones, more than 85% of them singletons. Trimming took off 5 bases at V and 10 bases at J, with 14 bases between the two ends. The CDR3 is 12 residues long. CDR1 is PRHDT, CDR2 FYEKMQ, per germline (reference sequence). Sequencing used CD4+ T cells from peripheral blood mononuclear cells, obtained in the third trimester of pregnancy. The chain carries TRBV13 and TRBJ1-2; D unresolved. This receptor was identified in a female donor in good health, enrolled as a control in a pregnancy study. The CDR3 coding sequence is TGTGCCAGCAGCCCCCCTGGGCTTATCTACACCTTC. This sequence encodes CASSPPGLIYTF.